This entry describes one T cell receptor beta chain. This record comes from a study of T-cell reconstitution after alpha-beta-depleted transplantation in children. CDR3 length: 13 residues. V lost 6 bases to trimming and J lost 4 bases, with 11 bases between them. Unique molecular identifiers were incorporated when the TCRbeta library was constructed. TCRdb ran MiXCR on the PCR reads and lists one entry per CDR3 protein. The profile shows just over 950,000 distinct CDR3 sequences, about 29% of them singletons. The chain uses TRBV12-3 or TRBV12-4 and TRBJ2-3; perhaps D is TRBD1 or TRBD2 (5 bases each). The sample consisted of PBMCs, mostly from graft donor cells, taken 360 days after TCRalphabeta/CD19-depleted stem cell transplant. The sequence derives from a boy in the first two years of life who had a stem cell transplant for SCID, so the T cells may come from the graft donor. This chain's CDR3 is CASSFGDADTQYF. DNA of the CDR3: TGTGCCAGCAGCTTTGGGGACGCAGATACGCAGTATTTT.